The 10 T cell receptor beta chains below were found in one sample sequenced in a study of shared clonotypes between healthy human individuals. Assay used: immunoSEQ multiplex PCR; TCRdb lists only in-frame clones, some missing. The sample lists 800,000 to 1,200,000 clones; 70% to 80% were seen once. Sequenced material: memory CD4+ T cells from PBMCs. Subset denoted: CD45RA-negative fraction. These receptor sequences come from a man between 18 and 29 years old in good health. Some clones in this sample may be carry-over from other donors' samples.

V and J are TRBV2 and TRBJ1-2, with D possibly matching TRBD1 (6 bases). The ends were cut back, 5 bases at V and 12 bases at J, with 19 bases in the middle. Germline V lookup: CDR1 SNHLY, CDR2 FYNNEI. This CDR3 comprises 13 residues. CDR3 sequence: CASSPDRSGMDTF. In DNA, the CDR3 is TGTGCCAGCAGTCCCGACAGGTCGGGGATGGACACCTTC.

In DNA, the CDR3 is TGTGCCAGCAGCGCAGAGAATCAGCCCCAGCATTTT. It is translated as CASSAENQPQHF. This chain joins TRBV7-9 and TRBJ1-5; D is undetermined. Trimming left V 5 bases short and J 4 bases short, with 6 bases between. Germline-derived CDR1 and CDR2 are SEHNR and FQNEAQ (reference sequence). CDR3 size: 12 residues.

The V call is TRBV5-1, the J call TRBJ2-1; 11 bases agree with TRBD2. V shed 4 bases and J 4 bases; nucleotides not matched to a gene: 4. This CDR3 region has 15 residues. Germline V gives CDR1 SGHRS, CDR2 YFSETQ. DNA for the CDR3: TGCGCCAGCAGCGCCACTAGCGGGAGTTACAATGAGCAGTTCTTC. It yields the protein CASSATSGSYNEQFF. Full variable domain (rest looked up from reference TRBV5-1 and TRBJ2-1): KAGVTQTPRYLIKTRGQQVTLSCSPISGHRSVSWYQQTPGQGLQFLFEYFSETQRNKGNFPGRFSGRQFSNSRSEMNVSTLELGDSALYLCASSATSGSYNEQFFGPGTRLTVL.

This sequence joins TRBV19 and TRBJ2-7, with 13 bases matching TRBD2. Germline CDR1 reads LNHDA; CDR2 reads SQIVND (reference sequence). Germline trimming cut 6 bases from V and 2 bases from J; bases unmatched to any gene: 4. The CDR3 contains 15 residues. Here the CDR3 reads CASSLTSGRAYEQYF. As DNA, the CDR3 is TGTGCCAGTAGCCTTACTAGCGGGAGGGCCTACGAGCAGTACTTC.

CDR3 region: CASSPQGYGYTF. The CDR3 DNA reads as TGTGCCAGCAGCCCCCAGGGTTACGGCTACACCTTC. The chain is built from TRBV7-8 and TRBJ1-2; tentative D call: TRBD1 (5 bases). Germline values: CDR1 SGHVS, CDR2 FQNEAQ. The CDR3 is made up of 12 amino acids. The V end was cut by 5 bases, the J end by 8 bases, with 12 bases between.

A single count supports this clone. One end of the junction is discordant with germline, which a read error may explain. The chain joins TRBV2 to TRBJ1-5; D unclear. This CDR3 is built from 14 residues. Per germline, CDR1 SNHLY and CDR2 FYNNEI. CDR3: CASSQAFGRQPQHF. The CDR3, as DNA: TGTGCCAGCAGTCAAGCTTTTGGTCGGCAGCCCCAGCATTTT.

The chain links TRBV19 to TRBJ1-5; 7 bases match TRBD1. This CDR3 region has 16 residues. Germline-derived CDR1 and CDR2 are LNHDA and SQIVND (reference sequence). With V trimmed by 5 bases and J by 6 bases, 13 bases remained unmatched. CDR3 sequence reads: CASSAMPGQTTQPQHF. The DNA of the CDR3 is TGTGCCAGTAGTGCTATGCCGGGACAGACAACTCAGCCCCAGCATTTT.

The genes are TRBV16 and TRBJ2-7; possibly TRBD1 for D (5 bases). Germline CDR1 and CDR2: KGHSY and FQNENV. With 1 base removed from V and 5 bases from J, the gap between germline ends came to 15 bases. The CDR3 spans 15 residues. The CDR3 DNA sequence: TGTGCCAGCAGCCAATTGTCCCGGGTAGGGGACGAGCAGTACTTC. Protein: CASSQLSRVGDEQYF.

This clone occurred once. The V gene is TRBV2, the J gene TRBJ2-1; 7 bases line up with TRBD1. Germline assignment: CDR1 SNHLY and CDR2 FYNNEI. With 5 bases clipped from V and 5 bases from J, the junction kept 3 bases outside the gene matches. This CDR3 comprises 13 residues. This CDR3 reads CASSTDRNNEQFF. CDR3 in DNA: TGTGCCAGCAGTACGGACAGGAACAATGAGCAGTTCTTC.

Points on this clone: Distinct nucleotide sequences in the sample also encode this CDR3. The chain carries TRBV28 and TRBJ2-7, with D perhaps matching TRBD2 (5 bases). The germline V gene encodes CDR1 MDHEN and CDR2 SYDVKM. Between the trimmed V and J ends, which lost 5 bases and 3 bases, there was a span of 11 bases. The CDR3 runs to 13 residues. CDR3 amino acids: CASSLRVFYEQYF. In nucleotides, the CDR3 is TGTGCCAGCAGTCTGAGGGTGTTCTACGAGCAGTACTTC.